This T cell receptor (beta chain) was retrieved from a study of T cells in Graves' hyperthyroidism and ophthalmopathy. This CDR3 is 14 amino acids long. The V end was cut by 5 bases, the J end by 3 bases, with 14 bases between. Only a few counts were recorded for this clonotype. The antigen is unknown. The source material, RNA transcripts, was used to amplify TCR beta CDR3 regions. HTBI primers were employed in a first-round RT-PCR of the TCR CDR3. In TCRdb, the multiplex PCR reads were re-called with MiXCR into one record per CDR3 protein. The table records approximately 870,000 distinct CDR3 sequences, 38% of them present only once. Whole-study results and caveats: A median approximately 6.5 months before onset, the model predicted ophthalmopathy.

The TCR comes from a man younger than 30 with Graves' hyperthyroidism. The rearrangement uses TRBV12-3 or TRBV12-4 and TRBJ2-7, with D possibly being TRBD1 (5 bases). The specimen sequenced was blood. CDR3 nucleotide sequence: TGTGCCAGCAGTCCGCTTGGGGCGGTCTACGAGCAGTACTTC. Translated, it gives CASSPLGAVYEQYF.